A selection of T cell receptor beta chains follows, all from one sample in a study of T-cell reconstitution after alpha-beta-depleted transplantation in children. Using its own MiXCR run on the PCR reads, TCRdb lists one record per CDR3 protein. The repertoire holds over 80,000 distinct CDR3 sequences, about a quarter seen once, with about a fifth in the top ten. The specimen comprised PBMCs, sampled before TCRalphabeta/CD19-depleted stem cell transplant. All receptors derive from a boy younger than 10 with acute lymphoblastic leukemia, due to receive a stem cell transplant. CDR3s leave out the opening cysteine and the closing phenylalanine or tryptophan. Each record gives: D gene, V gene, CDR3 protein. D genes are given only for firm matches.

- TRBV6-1 ASSTGQVLSYEQY
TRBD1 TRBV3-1 ASSFFGQGNTEAF
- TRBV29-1 SVAGSWTDTQY
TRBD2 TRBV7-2 ASSLVLSGRSGELF
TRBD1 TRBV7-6 ASSLFRSGTGGSTGELF
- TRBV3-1 ASSQVTSSYNEQF
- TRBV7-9 ASSKDSGTTAYEQY
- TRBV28 ASSFLGGRAGELF
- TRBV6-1 ASSKGGAYNEQF
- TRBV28 ASSLWQGSDGELF
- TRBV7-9 ASSLAIGLSSYEQY
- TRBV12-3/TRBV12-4 ASSSPSLATQETQY
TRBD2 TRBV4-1 ASSHSGLAGNNEQF